This T cell receptor beta chain was sequenced in a study of blood T cell repertoires in COVID-19. The wider study: The origin of the acute and convalescent COVID-19 samples was the United States, Italy and Spain. T cells, B-cell-depleted T cells, or PBMCs provided the cDNA or gDNA that served as material.

Per the study methods: Scientists estimated how many nucleated cells there were by amplifying reference gene primers. Only in-frame clones appear in the TCRdb table, and some are missing; sequencing was by immunoSEQ multiplex PCR. That table supplies the V and J calls and clone size; D and trimming were determined from the DNA. The data contain roughly 220,000 clones, more than 85% of them singletons. The sample taken for sequencing was peripheral blood. This receptor was identified in a man in his 60s with acute or convalescent COVID-19.

The CDR3 DNA is TGTGCCAGTAGTATTATGGGGCAGGGGAACACTGAAGCTTTCTTT. It translates to CASSIMGQGNTEAFF. The genes are TRBV19 and TRBJ1-1, with D maybe TRBD1 (5 bases). This CDR3 is 15 amino acids long. Germline V gives CDR1 LNHDA, CDR2 SQIVND (reference sequence). With 3 bases removed from V and 1 base from J, the gap between germline ends came to 12 bases. Drawing the rest from reference TRBV19 and TRBJ1-1, the complete variable domain is DGGITQSPKYLFRKEGQNVTLSCEQNLNHDAMYWYRQDPGQGLRLIYYSQIVNDFQKGDIAEGYSVSREKKESFPLTVTSAQKNPTAFYLCASSIMGQGNTEAFFGQGTRLTVV.